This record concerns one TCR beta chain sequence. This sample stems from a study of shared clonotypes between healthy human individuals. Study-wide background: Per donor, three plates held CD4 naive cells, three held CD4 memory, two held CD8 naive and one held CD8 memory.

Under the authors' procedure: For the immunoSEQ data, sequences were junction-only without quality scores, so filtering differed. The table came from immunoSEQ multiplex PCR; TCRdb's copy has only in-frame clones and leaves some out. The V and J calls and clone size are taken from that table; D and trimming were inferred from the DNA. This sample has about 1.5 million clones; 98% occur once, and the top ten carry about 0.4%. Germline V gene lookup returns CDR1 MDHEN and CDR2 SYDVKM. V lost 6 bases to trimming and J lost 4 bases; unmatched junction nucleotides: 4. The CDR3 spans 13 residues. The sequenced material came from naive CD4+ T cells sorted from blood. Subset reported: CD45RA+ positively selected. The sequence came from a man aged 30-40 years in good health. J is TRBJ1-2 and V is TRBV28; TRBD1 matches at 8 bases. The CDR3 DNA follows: TGTGCCAGCAGCACAGGGGGGGTCTATGGCTACACCTTC. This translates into CASSTGGVYGYTF.